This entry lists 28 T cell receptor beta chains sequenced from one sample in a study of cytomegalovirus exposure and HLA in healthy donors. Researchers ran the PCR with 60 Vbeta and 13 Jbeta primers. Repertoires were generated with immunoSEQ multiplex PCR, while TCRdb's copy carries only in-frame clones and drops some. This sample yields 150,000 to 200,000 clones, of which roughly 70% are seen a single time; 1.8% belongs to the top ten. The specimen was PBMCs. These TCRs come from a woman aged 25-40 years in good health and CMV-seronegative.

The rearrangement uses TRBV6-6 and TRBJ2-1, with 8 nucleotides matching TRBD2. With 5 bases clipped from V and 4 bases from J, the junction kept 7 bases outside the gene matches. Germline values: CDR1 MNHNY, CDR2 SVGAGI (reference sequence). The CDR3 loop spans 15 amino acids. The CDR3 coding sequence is TGTGCCAGCAGTACTCTCCTAGCGGGTTACAATGAGCAGTTCTTC. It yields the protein CASSTLLAGYNEQFF.

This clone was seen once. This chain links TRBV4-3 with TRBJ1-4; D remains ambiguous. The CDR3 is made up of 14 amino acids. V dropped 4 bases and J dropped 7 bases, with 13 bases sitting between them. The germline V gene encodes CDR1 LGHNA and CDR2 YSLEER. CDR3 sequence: CASSLRLSGEKLFF. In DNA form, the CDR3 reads TGCGCCAGCAGCCTCCGGCTTTCGGGTGAAAAACTGTTTTTT.

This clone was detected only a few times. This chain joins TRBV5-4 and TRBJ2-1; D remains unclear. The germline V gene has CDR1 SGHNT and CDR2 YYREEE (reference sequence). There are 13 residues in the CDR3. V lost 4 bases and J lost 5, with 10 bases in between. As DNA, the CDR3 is TGTGCCAGCAGCGCGAGAGGAGACAATGAGCAGTTCTTC. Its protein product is CASSARGDNEQFF.

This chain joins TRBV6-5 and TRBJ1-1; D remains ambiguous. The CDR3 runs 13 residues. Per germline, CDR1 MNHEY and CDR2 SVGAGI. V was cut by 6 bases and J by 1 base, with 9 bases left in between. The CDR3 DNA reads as TGTGCCAGCAGGTACAGCCCGAACACTGAAGCTTTCTTT. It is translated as CASRYSPNTEAFF.

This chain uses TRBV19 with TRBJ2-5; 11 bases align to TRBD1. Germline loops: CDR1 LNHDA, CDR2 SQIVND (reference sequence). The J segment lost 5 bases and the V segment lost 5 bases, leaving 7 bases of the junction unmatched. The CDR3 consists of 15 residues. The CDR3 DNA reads TGTGCCAGTAGTGCGGACAGGGGGCTTCGGGAGACCCAGTACTTC. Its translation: CASSADRGLRETQYF.

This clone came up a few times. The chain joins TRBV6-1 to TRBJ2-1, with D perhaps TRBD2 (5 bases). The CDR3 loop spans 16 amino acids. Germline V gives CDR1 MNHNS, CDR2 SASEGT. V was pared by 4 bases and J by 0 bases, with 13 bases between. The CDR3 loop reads CASSGLARSSYNEQFF. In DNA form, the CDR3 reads TGTGCCAGCAGTGGATTAGCGCGAAGCTCCTACAATGAGCAGTTCTTC.

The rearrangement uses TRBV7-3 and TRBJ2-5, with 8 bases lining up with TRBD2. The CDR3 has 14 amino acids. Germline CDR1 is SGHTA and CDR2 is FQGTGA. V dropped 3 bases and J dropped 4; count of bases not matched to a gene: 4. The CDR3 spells CASSFAGRAETQYF. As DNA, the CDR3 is TGTGCCAGCAGCTTTGCCGGGAGGGCAGAGACCCAGTACTTC. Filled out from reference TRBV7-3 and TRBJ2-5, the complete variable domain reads GAGVSQTPSNKVTEKGKYVELRCDPISGHTALYWYRQSLGQGPEFLIYFQGTGAADDSGLPNDRFFAVRPEGSVSTLKIQRTERGDSAVYLCASSFAGRAETQYFGPGTRLLVL.

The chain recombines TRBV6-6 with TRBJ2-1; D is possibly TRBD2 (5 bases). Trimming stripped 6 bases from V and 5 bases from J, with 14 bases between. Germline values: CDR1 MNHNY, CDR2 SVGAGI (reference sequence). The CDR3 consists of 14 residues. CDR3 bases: TGTGCCAGCAGGTCCCGGGAAGGTGACAATGAGCAGTTCTTC. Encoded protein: CASRSREGDNEQFF.

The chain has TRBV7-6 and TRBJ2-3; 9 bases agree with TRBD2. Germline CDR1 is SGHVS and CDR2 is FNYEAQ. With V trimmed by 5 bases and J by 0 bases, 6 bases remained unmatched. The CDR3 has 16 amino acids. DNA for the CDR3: TGTGCCAGCAGCACCTATAGCGGGGGTAGCACAGATACGCAGTATTTT. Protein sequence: CASSTYSGGSTDTQYF. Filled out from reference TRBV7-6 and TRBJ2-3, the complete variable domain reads GAGVSQSPRYKVTKRGQDVALRCDPISGHVSLYWYRQALGQGPEFLTYFNYEAQQDKSGLPNDRFSAERPEGSISTLTIQRTEQRDSAMYRCASSTYSGGSTDTQYFGPGTRLTVL.

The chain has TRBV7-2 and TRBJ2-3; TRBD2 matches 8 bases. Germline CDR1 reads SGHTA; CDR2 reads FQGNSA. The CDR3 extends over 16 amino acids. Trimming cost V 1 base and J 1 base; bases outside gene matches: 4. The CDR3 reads CASSLGSGGGTDTQYF. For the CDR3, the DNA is TGTGCCAGCAGCTTAGGCAGCGGGGGCGGCACAGATACGCAGTATTTT.

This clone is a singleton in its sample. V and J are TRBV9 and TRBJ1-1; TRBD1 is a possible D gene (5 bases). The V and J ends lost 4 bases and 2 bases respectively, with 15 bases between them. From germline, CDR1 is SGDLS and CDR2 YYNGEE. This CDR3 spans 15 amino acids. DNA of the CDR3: TGTGCCAGCAGCCCCCAGCCGGGGGTCAACACTGAAGCTTTCTTT. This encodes CASSPQPGVNTEAFF.

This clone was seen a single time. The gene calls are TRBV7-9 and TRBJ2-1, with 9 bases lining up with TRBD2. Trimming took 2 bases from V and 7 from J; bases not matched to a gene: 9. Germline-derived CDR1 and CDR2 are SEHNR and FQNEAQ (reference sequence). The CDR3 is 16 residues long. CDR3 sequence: CASSLMSLAGLNEQFF. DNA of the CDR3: TGTGCCAGCAGCTTAATGTCGCTAGCGGGACTTAATGAGCAGTTCTTC.

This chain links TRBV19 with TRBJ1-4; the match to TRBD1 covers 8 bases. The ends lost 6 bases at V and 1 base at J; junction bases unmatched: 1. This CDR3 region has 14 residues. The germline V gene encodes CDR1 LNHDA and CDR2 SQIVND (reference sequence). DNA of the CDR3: TGTGCCAGTAGGGACAGGGAAACTAATGAAAAACTGTTTTTT. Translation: CASRDRETNEKLFF.

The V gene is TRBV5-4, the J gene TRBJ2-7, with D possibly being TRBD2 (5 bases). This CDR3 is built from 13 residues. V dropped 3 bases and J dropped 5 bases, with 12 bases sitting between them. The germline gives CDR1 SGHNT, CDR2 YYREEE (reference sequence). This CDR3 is CASSYDGLDEQYF. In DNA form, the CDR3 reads TGTGCCAGCAGCTATGATGGACTCGACGAGCAGTACTTC.

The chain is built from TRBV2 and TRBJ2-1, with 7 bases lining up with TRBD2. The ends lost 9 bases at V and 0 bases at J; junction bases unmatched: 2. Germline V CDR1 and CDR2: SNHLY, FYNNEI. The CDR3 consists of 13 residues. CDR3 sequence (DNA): TGTGCCAGGGGGAGGGGCTCCTACAATGAGCAGTTCTTC. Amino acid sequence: CARGRGSYNEQFF.

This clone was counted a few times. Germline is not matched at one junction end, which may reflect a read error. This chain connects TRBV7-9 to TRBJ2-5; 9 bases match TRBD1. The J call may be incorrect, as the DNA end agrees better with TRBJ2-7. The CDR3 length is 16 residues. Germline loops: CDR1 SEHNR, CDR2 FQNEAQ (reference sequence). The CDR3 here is CSSSLVGDRVSYEQYF. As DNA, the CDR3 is TGTTCCAGCAGCTTAGTGGGGGACAGGGTTTCCTACGAGCAGTACTTC.

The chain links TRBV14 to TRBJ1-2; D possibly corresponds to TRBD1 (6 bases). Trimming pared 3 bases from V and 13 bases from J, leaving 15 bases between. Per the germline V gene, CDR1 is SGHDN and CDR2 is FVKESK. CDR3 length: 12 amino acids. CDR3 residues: CASSHGSTGSTF. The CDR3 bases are TGTGCCAGCAGCCATGGATCTACAGGGAGCACCTTC.

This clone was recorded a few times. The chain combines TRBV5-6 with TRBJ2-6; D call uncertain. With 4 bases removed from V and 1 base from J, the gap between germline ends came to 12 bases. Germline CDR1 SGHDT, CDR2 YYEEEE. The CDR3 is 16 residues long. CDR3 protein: CASSANPGSGANVLTF. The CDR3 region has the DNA TGTGCCAGCAGCGCAAACCCCGGGTCTGGGGCCAACGTCCTGACTTTC.

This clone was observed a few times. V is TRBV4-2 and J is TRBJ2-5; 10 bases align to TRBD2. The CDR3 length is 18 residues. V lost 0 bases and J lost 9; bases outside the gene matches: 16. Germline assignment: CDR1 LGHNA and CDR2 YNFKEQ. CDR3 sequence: CASSQDTGTSDSRAAQYF. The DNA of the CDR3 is TGTGCCAGCAGCCAAGATACCGGGACTAGCGACTCACGGGCGGCCCAGTACTTC.

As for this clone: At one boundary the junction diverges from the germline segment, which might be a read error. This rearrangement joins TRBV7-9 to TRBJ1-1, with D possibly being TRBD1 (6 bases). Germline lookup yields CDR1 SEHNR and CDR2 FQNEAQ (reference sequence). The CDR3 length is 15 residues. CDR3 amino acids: CSSSVLQGSKTEAFF. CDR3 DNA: TGTTCCAGCAGCGTTTTACAGGGTAGTAAAACTGAAGCTTTCTTT.

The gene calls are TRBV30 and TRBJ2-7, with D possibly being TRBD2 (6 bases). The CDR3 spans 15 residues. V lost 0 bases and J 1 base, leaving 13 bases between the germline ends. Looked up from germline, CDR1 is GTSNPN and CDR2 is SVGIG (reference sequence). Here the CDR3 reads CAWSVPGRGSYEQYF. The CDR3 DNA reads TGTGCCTGGAGTGTACCCGGGCGGGGATCCTACGAGCAGTACTTC. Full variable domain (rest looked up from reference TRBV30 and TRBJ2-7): SQTIHQWPATLVQPVGSPLSLECTVEGTSNPNLYWYRQAAGRGLQLLFYSVGIGQISSEVPQNLSASRPQDRQFILSSKKLLLSDSGFYLCAWSVPGRGSYEQYFGPGTRLTVT.

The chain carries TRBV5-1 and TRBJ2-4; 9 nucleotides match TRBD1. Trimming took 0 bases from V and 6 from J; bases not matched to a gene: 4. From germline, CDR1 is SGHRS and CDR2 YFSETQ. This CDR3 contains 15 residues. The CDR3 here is CASSLGQGELNIQYF. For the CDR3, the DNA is TGCGCCAGCAGCTTGGGACAGGGGGAATTAAACATTCAGTACTTC.

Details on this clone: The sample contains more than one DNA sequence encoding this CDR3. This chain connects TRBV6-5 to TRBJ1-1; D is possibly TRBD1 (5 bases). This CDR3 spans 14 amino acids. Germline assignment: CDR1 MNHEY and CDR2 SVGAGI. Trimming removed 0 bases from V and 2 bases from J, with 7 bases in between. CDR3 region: CASSYSTANTEAFF. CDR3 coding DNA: TGTGCCAGCAGTTACTCGACAGCCAACACTGAAGCTTTCTTT.

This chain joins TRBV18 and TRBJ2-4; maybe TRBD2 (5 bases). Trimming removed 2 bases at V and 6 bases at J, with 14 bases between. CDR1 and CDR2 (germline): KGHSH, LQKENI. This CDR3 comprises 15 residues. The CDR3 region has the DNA TGTGCCAGCTCACCATCGAATGGACTCGTAAACATTCAGTACTTC. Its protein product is CASSPSNGLVNIQYF.

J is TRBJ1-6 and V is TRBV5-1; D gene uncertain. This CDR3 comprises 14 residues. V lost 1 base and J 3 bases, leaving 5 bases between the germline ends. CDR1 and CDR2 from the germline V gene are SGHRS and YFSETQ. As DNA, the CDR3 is TGCGCCAGCAGCTTGCTCAGCTATAATTCACCCCTCCACTTT. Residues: CASSLLSYNSPLHF.

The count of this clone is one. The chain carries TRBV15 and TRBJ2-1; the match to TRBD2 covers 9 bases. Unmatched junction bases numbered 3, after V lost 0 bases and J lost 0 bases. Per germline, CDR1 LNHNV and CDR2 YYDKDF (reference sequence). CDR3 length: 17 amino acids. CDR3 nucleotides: TGTGCCACCAGCAGAGATCTAGCGGGGAGCTCCTACAATGAGCAGTTCTTC. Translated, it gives CATSRDLAGSSYNEQFF.

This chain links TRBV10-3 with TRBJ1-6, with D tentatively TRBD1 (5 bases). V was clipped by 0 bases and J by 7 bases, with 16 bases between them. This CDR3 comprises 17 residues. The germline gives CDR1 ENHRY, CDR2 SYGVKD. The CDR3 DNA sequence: TGTGCCATCAGTGAGTCCGAGGCAGGGCCAGAAAATTCACCCCTCCACTTT. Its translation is CAISESEAGPENSPLHF.

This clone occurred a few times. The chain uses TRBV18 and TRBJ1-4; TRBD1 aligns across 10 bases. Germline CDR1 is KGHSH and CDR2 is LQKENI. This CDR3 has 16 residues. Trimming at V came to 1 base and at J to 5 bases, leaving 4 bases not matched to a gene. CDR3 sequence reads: CASSPLPGQGNEKLFF. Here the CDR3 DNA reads TGTGCCAGCTCACCACTTCCGGGACAGGGGAATGAAAAACTGTTTTTT.